Shown below are 27 T cell receptor beta chains from a single sample sequenced in a study of blood T cell repertoires in COVID-19. Repertoires were generated with immunoSEQ multiplex PCR, while TCRdb's copy carries only in-frame clones and drops some. This table has about 130,000 clones, 80% to 90% appearing once. Material: peripheral blood. The receptors were sampled from a man aged 55 to 70 with COVID-19, enrolled during active disease.

V usage is TRBV5-1 and J usage is TRBJ2-7; 12 bases match TRBD1. Trimming cost V 4 bases and J 4 bases; bases outside gene matches: 6. Germline CDR1 reads SGHRS; CDR2 reads YFSETQ. The length of the CDR3 is 15 residues. CDR3 in DNA: TGCGCCAGCAGCCGACCGGGACAGGGGGCTTACGAGCAGTACTTC. Protein sequence: CASSRPGQGAYEQYF.

The chain uses TRBV5-4 and TRBJ1-1; D remains unclear. CDR1 is SGHNT, CDR2 YYREEE, per germline (reference sequence). Trimming removed 0 bases at V and 0 bases at J, with 6 bases between. The CDR3 is 14 residues long. In DNA, the CDR3 is TGTGCCAGCAGCTTGGTAGAGCTGAACACTGAAGCTTTCTTT. It codes for CASSLVELNTEAFF.

The chain employs TRBV6-5 and TRBJ1-2; possibly TRBD1 for D (5 bases). The CDR3 is 14 amino acids. CDR1 is MNHEY, CDR2 SVGAGI, per germline. The V gene lost 6 bases and the J gene lost 4 bases, with 15 bases spanning the gap. The CDR3 here is CASSRRVIGYGYTF. The CDR3 DNA sequence: TGTGCCAGCAGCCGCAGGGTAATCGGCTATGGCTACACCTTC.

CDR3 sequence reads: CASSLSGLAGGTDTQYF. CDR3 in DNA: TGTGCCAGCAGCTTATCAGGACTAGCGGGGGGGACAGATACGCAGTATTTT. The V and J genes are TRBV7-3 and TRBJ2-3; 15 nucleotides align to TRBD2. Germline trimming cut 2 bases from V and 3 bases from J; bases unmatched to any gene: 3. This CDR3 has 17 amino acids. Germline CDR1 reads SGHTA; CDR2 reads FQGTGA.

The CDR3 region is CASSPPRQAPEAFF. For the CDR3, the DNA is TGTGCCAGCTCACCGCCTCGACAGGCCCCTGAAGCTTTCTTT. The chain joins TRBV18 to TRBJ1-1; possibly TRBD1 for D (6 bases). V lost 3 bases, J lost 6 bases, and 14 bases lay in between. Germline CDR1 is KGHSH and CDR2 is LQKENI. The CDR3 is made up of 14 amino acids.

The gene calls are TRBV5-1 and TRBJ2-3; 10 bases match TRBD2. J lost 7 bases, V lost 2 bases, and 4 bases had no gene match. Looked up from germline, CDR1 is SGHRS and CDR2 is YFSETQ. CDR3 length: 14 residues. CDR3 residues: CASSFSGGANTQYF. The CDR3 nucleotides read TGCGCCAGCAGCTTCAGCGGGGGGGCGAATACGCAGTATTTT.

The chain is built from TRBV28 and TRBJ1-6; perhaps TRBD1 as D (6 bases). The V end lost 6 bases, the J end lost 8 bases, and 20 bases lay between the germline ends. CDR1 and CDR2 (germline): MDHEN, SYDVKM. The CDR3 is made up of 16 amino acids. The CDR3 bases are TGTGCCAGCAGGGGCAGGGGTGTTCCCTGGGATTCACCCCTCCACTTT. Protein sequence: CASRGRGVPWDSPLHF.

J is TRBJ2-2 and V is TRBV6-2 or TRBV6-3; 8 nucleotides agree with TRBD2. The CDR3 is 16 amino acids. V shed 5 bases and J 0 bases; nucleotides not matched to a gene: 5. In germline, CDR1 is MNHEY, CDR2 SVGEGT. The CDR3 DNA is TGTGCCAGCAGTGTAGCCGGGGGGGCGAACACCGGGGAGCTGTTTTTT. It encodes CASSVAGGANTGELFF.

V and J are TRBV7-2 and TRBJ1-1; the D gene is possibly TRBD1 (6 bases). Trimming cost V 5 bases and J 4 bases, with 14 bases left between them. The CDR3 runs 14 residues. The germline CDR1 and CDR2 sequences are SGHTA and FQGNSA. CDR3 sequence reads: CASSLGGRSTEAFF. In DNA form, the CDR3 reads TGTGCCAGCAGCCTAGGGGGGAGGAGCACTGAAGCTTTCTTT.

The DNA of the CDR3 is TGTGCCAGTAGTCCCCGGACAGGGGGCATCCCCGAGCAGTACTTC. Translating gives CASSPRTGGIPEQYF. The chain recombines TRBV19 with TRBJ2-7; 11 nucleotides match TRBD1. The CDR3 spans 15 residues. Germline-derived CDR1 and CDR2 are LNHDA and SQIVND (reference sequence). With 5 bases clipped from V and 6 bases from J, the junction kept 9 bases outside the gene matches. Using reference TRBV19 and TRBJ2-7 for the parts outside the CDR3, the full variable domain is DGGITQSPKYLFRKEGQNVTLSCEQNLNHDAMYWYRQDPGQGLRLIYYSQIVNDFQKGDIAEGYSVSREKKESFPLTVTSAQKNPTAFYLCASSPRTGGIPEQYFGPGTRLTVT.

V gene TRBV19 combines with J gene TRBJ1-1; possible D gene TRBD1, 5 bases. V shed 3 bases and J shed 0 bases, with 17 bases lying between them. The germline V gene has CDR1 LNHDA and CDR2 SQIVND (reference sequence). The CDR3 is 17 amino acids. The chain's CDR3 is CASSIETGGGVNTEAFF. CDR3 nucleotides: TGTGCCAGTAGTATTGAAACAGGTGGTGGGGTGAACACTGAAGCTTTCTTT.

This rearrangement joins TRBV6-2 or TRBV6-3 to TRBJ2-7, with 8 bases lining up with TRBD1. This CDR3 region has 17 residues. CDR1 is MNHEY and CDR2 is SVGEGT in the germline V gene. With V trimmed by 2 bases and J by 1 base, 10 bases remained unmatched. CDR3 sequence reads: CASSYPGTGDLSYEQYF. DNA of the CDR3: TGTGCCAGCAGTTACCCGGGGACAGGCGACCTATCCTACGAGCAGTACTTC.

This chain joins TRBV9 and TRBJ2-3; 7 nucleotides agree with TRBD1. The germline V gene encodes CDR1 SGDLS and CDR2 YYNGEE. V shed 1 base and J 4 bases; nucleotides not matched to a gene: 6. CDR3 length: 15 amino acids. The CDR3 region has the DNA TGTGCCAGCAGCGTACCGTCAACAGGGGCAGATACGCAGTATTTT. This encodes CASSVPSTGADTQYF.

The rearrangement joins TRBV7-3 to TRBJ2-2; D not certain. The CDR3 runs 15 residues. Deletions cut 4 bases from V and 7 bases from J, with 16 bases between. Germline CDR1 is SGHTA and CDR2 is FQGTGA. The CDR3 DNA reads TGTGCCAGCAGCTCTAAGATGAAAACGGGCGGGGAGCTGTTTTTT. This translates into CASSSKMKTGGELFF.

The rearrangement joins TRBV5-1 to TRBJ1-1; the match to TRBD1 covers 7 bases. Germline V gene sequence: CDR1 SGHRS, CDR2 YFSETQ. The CDR3 runs 15 residues. V shed 4 bases and J 3 bases; nucleotides not matched to a gene: 9. The CDR3 nucleotides are TGCGCCAGCAGCAGCCGACAGGGTTTATACACTGAAGCTTTCTTT. This codes for CASSSRQGLYTEAFF. Supplemented by reference TRBV5-1 and TRBJ1-1, the full variable domain reads KAGVTQTPRYLIKTRGQQVTLSCSPISGHRSVSWYQQTPGQGLQFLFEYFSETQRNKGNFPGRFSGRQFSNSRSEMNVSTLELGDSALYLCASSSRQGLYTEAFFGQGTRLTVV.

The J gene is TRBJ1-1, the V gene TRBV6-1, with D uncertain. The CDR3 runs to 14 residues. CDR1 MNHNS and CDR2 SASEGT come from the germline V gene. The V gene lost 1 base and the J gene lost 2 bases, with 8 bases spanning the gap. CDR3 amino acids: CASSEVAGNTEAFF. The CDR3 DNA is TGTGCCAGCAGTGAAGTGGCGGGAAACACTGAAGCTTTCTTT.

The chain joins TRBV5-1 to TRBJ2-7; 10 bases map to TRBD1. The CDR3 contains 14 residues. Germline assignment: CDR1 SGHRS and CDR2 YFSETQ. J lost 5 bases, V lost 4 bases, and 6 bases had no gene match. CDR3 in amino acids: CASSRDRGRDEQYF. The CDR3 DNA follows: TGCGCCAGCAGCCGGGACAGGGGTCGAGACGAGCAGTACTTC.

This clone turned up a few times. The V and J genes are TRBV27 and TRBJ1-1, with 7 bases lining up with TRBD1. Per the germline V gene, CDR1 is MNHEY and CDR2 is SMNVEV (reference sequence). After removal of 7 bases from V and 3 bases from J, the junction contained 8 bases not matched to a gene. CDR3 size: 14 residues. The CDR3 DNA reads as TGTGCCAGCACTTCGGGACAGAAAGACACTGAAGCTTTCTTT. This codes for CASTSGQKDTEAFF.

The genes are TRBV6-2 or TRBV6-3 and TRBJ1-5, with D possibly matching TRBD1 (6 bases). This CDR3 region has 15 residues. V lost 5 bases and J 9 bases, leaving 20 bases between the germline ends. Germline V lookup: CDR1 MNHEY, CDR2 SVGEGT. The DNA of the CDR3 is TGTGCCAGCAGTCTAGGGATAACACAGGGAAGGCCCCAGCATTTT. Its protein is CASSLGITQGRPQHF.

The CDR3 spells CASSPMDSRRELFF. CDR3 nucleotide sequence: TGCGCCAGCAGCCCCATGGACAGTCGCCGGGAGCTGTTTTTT. The chain carries TRBV4-1 and TRBJ2-2; maybe TRBD1 (6 bases). Germline assignment: CDR1 MGHRA and CDR2 YSYEKL. The CDR3 sequence is 14 residues long. V was cut by 4 bases and J by 9 bases, with 15 bases left in between.

The chain employs TRBV29-1 and TRBJ1-1, with 10 bases identical to TRBD1. There are 16 residues in the CDR3. Trimming removed 7 bases from V and 5 bases from J; junction bases left unmatched: 16. Germline lookup yields CDR1 SQVTM and CDR2 ANQGSEA. The DNA of the CDR3 is TGCAGCGCCGGAAGAATTCCGGGACAGGGGAGAACTGAAGCTTTCTTT. This encodes CSAGRIPGQGRTEAFF.

The sample holds one count of this clone. The rearrangement joins TRBV12-3 or TRBV12-4 to TRBJ2-7; no clear D gene. Trimming stripped 2 bases from V and 6 bases from J, with 5 bases between. There are 11 residues in the CDR3. In nucleotides, the CDR3 is TGTGCCAGCAGTTTAAACTTCGAGCAGTACTTC. Residues: CASSLNFEQYF.

This chain connects TRBV11-2 to TRBJ1-1; D uncertain. This CDR3 has 13 residues. Germline-derived CDR1 and CDR2 are SGHAT and FQNNGV. V lost 5 bases and J 5 bases, leaving 12 bases between the germline ends. CDR3 DNA sequence: TGTGCCAGCAGCATCAACGGCGGAACTGAAGCTTTCTTT. Residues: CASSINGGTEAFF. The whole variable domain, remainder taken from reference TRBV11-2 and TRBJ1-1, is EAGVAQSPRYKIIEKRQSVAFWCNPISGHATLYWYQQILGQGPKLLIQFQNNGVVDDSQLPKDRFSAERLKGVDSTLKIQPAKLEDSAVYLCASSINGGTEAFFGQGTRLTVV.

The J gene is TRBJ2-1, the V gene TRBV30, with 10 bases identical to TRBD2. Trimming cost V 4 bases and J 4 bases; bases outside gene matches: 1. Germline lookup yields CDR1 GTSNPN and CDR2 SVGIG (reference sequence). The CDR3 is 13 residues long. The CDR3 region is CAWKAGGYNEQFF. CDR3 nucleotide sequence: TGTGCCTGGAAAGCGGGGGGGTACAATGAGCAGTTCTTC.

The chain joins TRBV7-3 to TRBJ2-1, with 9 bases that match TRBD1. This CDR3 region has 15 residues. V was clipped by 4 bases and J by 7 bases; unmatched bases: 8. The germline CDR1 and CDR2 sequences are SGHTA and FQGTGA. The CDR3 nucleotides read TGTGCCAGCAGCTCGACAGGGGGTTTCGAGAATGAGCAGTTCTTC. The encoded protein is CASSSTGGFENEQFF.

The genes are TRBV7-6 and TRBJ2-7; the match to TRBD2 covers 10 bases. This CDR3 is 15 amino acids long. Germline assignment: CDR1 SGHVS and CDR2 FNYEAQ. V trimming: 3 bases; J trimming: 6 bases; junction bases outside the gene matches: 8. The CDR3 region is CASSLDIAGGSEQYF. In DNA form, the CDR3 reads TGTGCCAGCAGCTTGGACATAGCGGGGGGTTCCGAGCAGTACTTC.

A single count supports this clone. This sequence joins TRBV7-7 and TRBJ2-5, with D possibly matching TRBD2 (7 bases). Trimming shortened V by 2 bases and J by 5 bases, and 15 bases separated the two germline ends. In germline, CDR1 is SSHAT, CDR2 FNYEAQ (reference sequence). This CDR3 contains 15 residues. The CDR3 nucleotides read TGTGCCAGCAGCTTATCTGCGGGGGCCGGGGAGACCCAGTACTTC. The encoded protein is CASSLSAGAGETQYF. The full variable domain, in which reference TRBV7-7 and TRBJ2-5 provide the parts outside the CDR3, is GAGVSQSPRYKVTKRGQDVTLRCDPISSHATLYWYQQALGQGPEFLTYFNYEAQPDKSGLPSDRFSAERPEGSISTLTIQRTEQRDSAMYRCASSLSAGAGETQYFGPGTRLLVL.